This paragraph reports one TCR beta chain. Its target is not known. TRB was amplified by touch-down multiplex PCR, primer pools A and B combined. TCRdb re-called the multiplex PCR reads; every CDR3 protein appears as one record, without DNA. The listing records roughly 5,000 distinct CDR3 sequences. TRB amplification used around 260 ng of peripheral blood genomic DNA. These data originate in a study of T cell clusters in autoimmune cytopenias. As for the study in general: A median of roughly 54,000 TRB reads per sample yielded a median approximately 2,200 distinct clonotypes. General observations from the study: Clustering suggested that physiological T cell clusters were missing in primary autoimmune cytopenia patients.

This CDR3 spans 14 amino acids. These data were also filed under a second study, of T cell repertoires in aging, cancer and after chemotherapy.

This sequence originates from a human donor in good health. The V gene is TRBV12-3 or TRBV12-4, the J gene TRBJ1-4; the D gene TCRdb calls, TRBD1, cannot be checked with no DNA. Sequenced material: peripheral blood. The CDR3 reads CASRPGTGYEKLFF.